This T cell receptor (beta chain) was sequenced in a study of regulatory T cells in long-lasting Graves disease. Study details: Positive TSH receptor antibodies alongside over 5 years of antithyroid drugs were what marked Graves' disease as persistent. Study results and caveats: Public clonotype sharing was higher in persistent than newly diagnosed patients.

The time point: persistent/refractory GD, antithyroid drugs over 5 years with positive TRAb. There was RNA extracted from PBMCs, and the TCR library was made from it. In building TCR beta libraries, iRepertoire HTBI primers were used together with Arm-PCR of CDR3 regions. TCRdb processed the multiplex PCR reads anew with MiXCR; each CDR3 protein has one entry. The sample has approximately 400,000 distinct CDR3 sequences; 23% are singletons. Germline V gives CDR1 MNHEY, CDR2 SVGEGT. The CDR3 length is 15 residues. Trimming removed 0 bases from V and 1 base from J, with 10 bases in between. For this clonotype: Its antigen is unidentified.

V usage is TRBV6-2 or TRBV6-3 and J usage is TRBJ2-7; tentatively, D is TRBD1 or TRBD2 (5 bases each). The receptor's source is a woman in her thirties or forties with Graves disease. The sample in question was peripheral blood mononuclear cells (PBMCs), obtained when the disease was refractory, from a patient treated with antithyroid drugs. CDR3 bases: TGTGCCAGCAGTTACTCCGAGAGGGGATCCTACGAGCAGTACTTC. Its translation is CASSYSERGSYEQYF.